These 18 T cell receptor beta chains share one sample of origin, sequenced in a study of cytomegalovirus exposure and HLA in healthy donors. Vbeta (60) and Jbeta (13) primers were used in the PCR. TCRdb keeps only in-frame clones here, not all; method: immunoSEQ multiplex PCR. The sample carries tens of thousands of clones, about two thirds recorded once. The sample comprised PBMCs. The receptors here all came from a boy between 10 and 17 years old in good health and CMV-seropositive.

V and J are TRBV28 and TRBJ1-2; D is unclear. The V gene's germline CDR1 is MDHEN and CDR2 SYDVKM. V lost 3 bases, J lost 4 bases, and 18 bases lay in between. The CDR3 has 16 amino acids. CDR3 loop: CASSFFLRNRSYGYTF. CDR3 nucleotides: TGTGCCAGCAGTTTTTTCCTGAGGAATCGATCCTATGGCTACACCTTC.

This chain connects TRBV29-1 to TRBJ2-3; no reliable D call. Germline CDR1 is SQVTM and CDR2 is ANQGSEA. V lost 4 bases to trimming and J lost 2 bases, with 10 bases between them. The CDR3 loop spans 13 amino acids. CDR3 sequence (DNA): TGCAGCGTTGGCCACGGAGTCACAGATACGCAGTATTTT. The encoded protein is CSVGHGVTDTQYF.

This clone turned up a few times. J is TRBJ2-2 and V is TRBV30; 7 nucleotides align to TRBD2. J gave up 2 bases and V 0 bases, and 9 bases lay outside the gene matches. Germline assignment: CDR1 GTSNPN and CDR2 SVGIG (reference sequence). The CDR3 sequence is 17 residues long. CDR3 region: CAWSVAGSHPNTGELFF. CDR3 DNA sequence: TGTGCCTGGAGTGTAGCGGGGAGCCACCCCAACACCGGGGAGCTGTTTTTT.

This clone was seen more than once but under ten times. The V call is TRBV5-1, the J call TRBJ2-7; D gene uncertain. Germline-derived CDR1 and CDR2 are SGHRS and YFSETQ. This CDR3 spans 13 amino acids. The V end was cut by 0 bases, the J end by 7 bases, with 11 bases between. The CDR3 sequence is CASSLDWALEQYF. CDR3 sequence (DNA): TGCGCCAGCAGCTTGGATTGGGCCCTAGAGCAGTACTTC.

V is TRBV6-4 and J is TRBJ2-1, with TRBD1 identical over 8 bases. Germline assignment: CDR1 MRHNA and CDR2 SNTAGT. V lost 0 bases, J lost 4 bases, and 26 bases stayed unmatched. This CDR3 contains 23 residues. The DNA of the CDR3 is TGTGCCAGCAGTGACTCGACGCTTTGGGGATTGGGGGACCGGGACAGGTGTTACAATGAGCAGTTCTTC. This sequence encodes CASSDSTLWGLGDRDRCYNEQFF.

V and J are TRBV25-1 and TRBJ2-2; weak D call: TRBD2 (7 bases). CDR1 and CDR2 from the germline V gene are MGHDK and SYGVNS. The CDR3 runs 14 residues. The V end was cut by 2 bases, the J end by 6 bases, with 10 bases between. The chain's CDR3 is CASSEPGGPGELFF. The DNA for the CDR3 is TGTGCCAGCAGTGAACCGGGGGGCCCCGGGGAGCTGTTTTTT.

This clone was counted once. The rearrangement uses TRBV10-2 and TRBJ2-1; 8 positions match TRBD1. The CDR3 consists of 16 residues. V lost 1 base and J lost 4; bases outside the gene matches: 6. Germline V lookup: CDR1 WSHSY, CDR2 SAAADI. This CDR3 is CASSEWGQEGYNEQFF. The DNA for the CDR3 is TGCGCCAGCAGTGAGTGGGGACAGGAAGGTTACAATGAGCAGTTCTTC.

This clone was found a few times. As DNA, the CDR3 is TGTGCCAGCAGCTTATTACTAGCGGCATCCTACAATGAGCAGTTCTTC. Translation gives CASSLLLAASYNEQFF. This sequence joins TRBV7-2 and TRBJ2-1; 8 bases map to TRBD2. Per germline, CDR1 SGHTA and CDR2 FQGNSA. The CDR3 is 16 residues long. The V and J ends lost 2 bases and 1 base, in that order; junction bases with no gene match: 4.

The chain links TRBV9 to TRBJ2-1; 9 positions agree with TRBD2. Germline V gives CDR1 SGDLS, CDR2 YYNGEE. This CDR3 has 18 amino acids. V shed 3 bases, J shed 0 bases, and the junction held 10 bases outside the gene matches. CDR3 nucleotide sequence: TGTGCCAGCAGCGCCCGGGGTAGCGGGGGCTCCTCCTACAATGAGCAGTTCTTC. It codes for CASSARGSGGSSYNEQFF.

CDR3 in DNA: TGTGCCAGCAGCTTAGCAACAGTCCAAGAGACCCAGTACTTC. Protein sequence: CASSLATVQETQYF. The chain carries TRBV7-9 and TRBJ2-5; D call uncertain. The CDR3 has 14 residues. The V and J ends lost 0 bases and 1 base respectively, with 6 bases between them. Germline values: CDR1 SEHNR, CDR2 FQNEAQ (reference sequence).

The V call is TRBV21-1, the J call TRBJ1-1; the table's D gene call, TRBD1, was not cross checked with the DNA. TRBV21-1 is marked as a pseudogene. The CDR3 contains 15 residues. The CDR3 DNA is TGTGCCAGCAGCATGGACAGGTCCATGAACACTGAAGCTTTCTTT. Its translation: CASSMDRSMNTEAFF.

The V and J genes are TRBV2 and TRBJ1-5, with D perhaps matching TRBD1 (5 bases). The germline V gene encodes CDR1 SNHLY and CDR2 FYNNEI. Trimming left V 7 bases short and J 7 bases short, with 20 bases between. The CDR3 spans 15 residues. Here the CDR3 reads CASTGGVVVGQPQHF. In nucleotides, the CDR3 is TGTGCCAGCACGGGGGGGGTGGTGGTCGGACAGCCCCAGCATTTT.

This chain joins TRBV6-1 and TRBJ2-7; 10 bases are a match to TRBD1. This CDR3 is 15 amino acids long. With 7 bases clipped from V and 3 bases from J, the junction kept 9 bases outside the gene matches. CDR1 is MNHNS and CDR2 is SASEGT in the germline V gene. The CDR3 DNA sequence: TGTGCCAGCATACGGGACAGGGGATTCAGCTACGAGCAGTACTTC. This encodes CASIRDRGFSYEQYF.

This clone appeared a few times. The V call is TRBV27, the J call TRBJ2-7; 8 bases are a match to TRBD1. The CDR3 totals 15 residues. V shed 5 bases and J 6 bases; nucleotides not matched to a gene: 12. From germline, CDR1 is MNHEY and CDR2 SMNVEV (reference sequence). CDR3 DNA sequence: TGTGCCAGCAGTCCGCTGGGACAGGAGTTCGGCGAGCAGTACTTC. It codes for CASSPLGQEFGEQYF.

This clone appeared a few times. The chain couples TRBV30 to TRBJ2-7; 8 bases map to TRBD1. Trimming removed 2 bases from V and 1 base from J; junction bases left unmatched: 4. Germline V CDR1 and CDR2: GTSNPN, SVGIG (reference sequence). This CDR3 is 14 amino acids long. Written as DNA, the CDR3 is TGTGCCTGGAGTTGGGACAGGACTTCCTACGAGCAGTACTTC. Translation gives CAWSWDRTSYEQYF.

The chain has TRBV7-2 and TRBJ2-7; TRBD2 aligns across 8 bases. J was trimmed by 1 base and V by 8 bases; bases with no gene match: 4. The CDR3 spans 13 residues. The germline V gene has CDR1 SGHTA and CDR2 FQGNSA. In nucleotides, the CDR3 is TGTGCCAGCCTTGCGGGAGGTTCCTACGAGCAGTACTTC. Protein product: CASLAGGSYEQYF.

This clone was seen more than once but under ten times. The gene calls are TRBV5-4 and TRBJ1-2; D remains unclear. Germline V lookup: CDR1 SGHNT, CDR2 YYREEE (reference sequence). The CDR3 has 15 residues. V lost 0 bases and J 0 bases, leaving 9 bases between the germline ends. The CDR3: CASSLVAGTNYGYTF. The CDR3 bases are TGTGCCAGCAGCTTGGTGGCGGGGACTAACTATGGCTACACCTTC.

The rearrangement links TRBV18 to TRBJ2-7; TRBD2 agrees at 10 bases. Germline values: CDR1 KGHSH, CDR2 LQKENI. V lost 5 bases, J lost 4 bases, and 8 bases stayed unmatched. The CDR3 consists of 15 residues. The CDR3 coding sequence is TGTGCCAGCTCATCTAGCGGGAGTGGGAATTACGAGCAGTACTTC. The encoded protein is CASSSSGSGNYEQYF.